The sequence of this TCR beta chain was determined in a study of human T cells and chemical hapten exposure. TCRdb independently ran MiXCR on the RACE reads; one entry per CDR3 protein. The repertoire consists of more than 80,000 distinct CDR3 sequences, with more than 9% occurring once and the leading ten covering approximately 5%. Germline CDR1 DFQATT, CDR2 SNEGSKA (reference sequence). Trimming shortened V by 5 bases and J by 4 bases, and 15 bases separated the two germline ends. The CDR3 totals 14 residues. This clonotype has only a few counts. Documented time point: patch test 2, 6 weeks after DPC sensitization. Treatment: therapeutic diphenylcyclopropenone sensitization with weekly scalp DPC.

The sequence was collected from a woman between 45 and 60 years old with alopecia areata. Some clones in this sample may be carry-over from other donors' samples. The chain employs TRBV20-1 and TRBJ1-5; weak D call: TRBD1 (5 bases). The sample in question was whole blood, obtained in connection with sensitization to the hapten diphenylcyclopropenone (DPC). CDR3 sequence reads: CSAGQGVGNQPQHF. CDR3 in DNA: TGCAGTGCTGGCCAAGGGGTAGGTAATCAGCCCCAGCATTTT.